A few counts support the clone carrying this TCR beta chain. Its matching antigen is unknown. The source of the sample is a study of T cell repertoires in cytomegalovirus infection. Study information: Indicated by public TCR beta signatures were CMV infection and matching HLA type.

The CDR3 runs to 15 residues. Germline V gene sequence: CDR1 PRHDT, CDR2 FYEKMQ (reference sequence). V shed 3 bases and J 0 bases; nucleotides not matched to a gene: 2. General study results and limits: What dominated the ex vivo response were HLA-C-restricted CMV-specific TCR beta clonotypes. Based on cumulative public TCR beta family frequency, carriers of CMV plus the relevant HLA were identified.

TCRdb re-analysed the reads in MiXCR, keeping a single row per CDR3 protein. The data contain about 230,000 distinct CDR3 sequences, approximately 24% of them seen just once; the ten biggest clones take up around a sixth. The sample was CD8+ T cells from PBMCs. The chain links TRBV13 to TRBJ1-3; 7 nucleotides match TRBD1. The clonotype originates from a human donor in good health (CMV status not recorded). Some clones in this sample may be carry-over from other donors' samples. CDR3 loop: CASSLGQNSGNTIYF. The CDR3 DNA follows: TGTGCCAGCAGCTTGGGACAGAACTCTGGAAACACCATATATTTT.